Listed below are T cell receptor beta chains from one sample, sequenced in a study of blood T cell repertoires in COVID-19. Sequencing used immunoSEQ multiplex PCR; TCRdb keeps in-frame clones, though not all of them. The sample consists of 140,000 to 150,000 clones, approximately 85% of them appearing once. The sequenced material came from peripheral blood. Every receptor here comes from a woman aged 60 to 75 with COVID-19, enrolled during active disease. The conserved cysteine and the conserved F or W are not part of the CDR3 here.

V gene	CDR3 length	J gene	CDR3 protein
TRBV7-2	11	TRBJ2-2	ASSDLGAGELF
TRBV6-5	13	TRBJ2-3	ASSRPGQGADTQY
TRBV9	14	TRBJ2-3	ASSVEGTITGDTQY
TRBV6-6	13	TRBJ1-3	ASSLDSPSGNTIY
TRBV2	12	TRBJ1-2	ASRAFFRRGGYT
TRBV2	14	TRBJ1-6	ASSERTVRGNSPLH
TRBV4-2	14	TRBJ1-1	ASSQIPGQMNTEAF
TRBV12-5	11	TRBJ2-3	ASASLAVGQQY
TRBV25-1	13	TRBJ1-2	ASPGGQGFNYGYT
TRBV2	12	TRBJ2-7	ASKRGGDSYEQY
TRBV6-5	13	TRBJ1-1	ASRPGQGRNTEAF
TRBV10-3	11	TRBJ1-1	ASSQGALSGAF
TRBV29-1	11	TRBJ1-1	SVEDQGVGEAF
TRBV6-5	13	TRBJ2-3	ASSYFFSSTDTQY
TRBV27	10	TRBJ2-3	ASSYLHDTQY
TRBV7-8	13	TRBJ2-5	ASSLIGLAQETQY
TRBV12-3/TRBV12-4	11	TRBJ2-5	ASSPWLGETQY
TRBV21-1	13	TRBJ1-1	ASSKFRGRNTEAF
TRBV9	14	TRBJ2-2	ASSAHRGGPTGELF
TRBV30	13	TRBJ1-5	AWSRGGGYNQPQH
TRBV18	17	TRBJ2-5	ASSPPRFLAGDHQETQY
TRBV4-3	15	TRBJ2-2	ASSQAAGPLGTGELF
TRBV19	10	TRBJ1-5	ASTAAQQPQH
TRBV9	12	TRBJ1-1	ASSPLGGSGEAF
TRBV11-2	13	TRBJ1-4	ASSRWTATNEKLF
TRBV7-9	13	TRBJ2-3	ASSLARGGPDTQY
TRBV19	16	TRBJ1-2	ASSIQAARRGTNYGYT
TRBV19	14	TRBJ2-1	ASSGPWAVGVNEQF
TRBV5-1	12	TRBJ1-4	ASSWTRDSEKLF
TRBV5-1	13	TRBJ2-1	ASSLGTASHNEQF
TRBV30	13	TRBJ1-2	AWTPGTGGVYGYT
TRBV6-5	11	TRBJ2-1	ASSLGLANEQF
TRBV5-1	13	TRBJ1-4	ASSYEGQGVEKLF
TRBV9	13	TRBJ2-3	ASSYSGGATDTQY
TRBV7-9	10	TRBJ2-1	ASSTDYNEQF
TRBV11-3	11	TRBJ1-1	ASSQLSNTEAF
TRBV5-6	14	TRBJ2-5	ASSPPGVRSSETQY
TRBV3-1/TRBV3-2	14	TRBJ1-2	ASKVPAYSPGYGYT
TRBV5-6	15	TRBJ1-1	ASSSGQGLRRTFEAF
TRBV27	13	TRBJ2-7	ASSFRQGGSYEQY
TRBV28	17	TRBJ2-2	ASSLWSDLRGANTGELF
TRBV19	12	TRBJ1-5	ASTRDRENQPQH